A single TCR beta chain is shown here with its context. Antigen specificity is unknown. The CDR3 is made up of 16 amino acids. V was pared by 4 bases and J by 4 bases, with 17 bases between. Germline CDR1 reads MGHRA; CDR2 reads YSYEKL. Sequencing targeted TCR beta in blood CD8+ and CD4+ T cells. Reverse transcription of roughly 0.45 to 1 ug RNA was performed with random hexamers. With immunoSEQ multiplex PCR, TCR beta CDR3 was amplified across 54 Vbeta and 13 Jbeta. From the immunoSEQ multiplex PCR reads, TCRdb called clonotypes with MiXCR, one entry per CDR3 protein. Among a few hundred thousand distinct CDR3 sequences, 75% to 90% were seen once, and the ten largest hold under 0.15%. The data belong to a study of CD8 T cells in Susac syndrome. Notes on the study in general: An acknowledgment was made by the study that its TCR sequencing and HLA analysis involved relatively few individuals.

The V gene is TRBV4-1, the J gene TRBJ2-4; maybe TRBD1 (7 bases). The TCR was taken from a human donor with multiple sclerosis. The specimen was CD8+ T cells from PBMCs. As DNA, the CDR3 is TGCGCCAGCAGCCCCATCGAGGCAGGGGGGAAAAACATTCAGTACTTC. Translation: CASSPIEAGGKNIQYF.